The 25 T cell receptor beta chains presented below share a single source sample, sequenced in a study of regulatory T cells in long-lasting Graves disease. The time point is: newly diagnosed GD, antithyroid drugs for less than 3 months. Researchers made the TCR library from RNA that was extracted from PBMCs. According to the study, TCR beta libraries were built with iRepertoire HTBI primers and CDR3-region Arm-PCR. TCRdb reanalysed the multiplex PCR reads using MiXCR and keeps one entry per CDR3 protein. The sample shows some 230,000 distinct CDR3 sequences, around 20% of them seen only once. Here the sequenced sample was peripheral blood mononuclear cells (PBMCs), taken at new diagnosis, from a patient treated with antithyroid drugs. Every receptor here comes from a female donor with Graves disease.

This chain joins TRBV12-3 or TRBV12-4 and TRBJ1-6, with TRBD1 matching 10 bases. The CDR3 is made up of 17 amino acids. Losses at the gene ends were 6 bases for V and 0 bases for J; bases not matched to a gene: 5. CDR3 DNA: TGTGCCAGCAGCTTCCGGGACAGGGGCTCCTATAATTCACCCCTCCACTTT. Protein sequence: CASSFRDRGSYNSPLHF.

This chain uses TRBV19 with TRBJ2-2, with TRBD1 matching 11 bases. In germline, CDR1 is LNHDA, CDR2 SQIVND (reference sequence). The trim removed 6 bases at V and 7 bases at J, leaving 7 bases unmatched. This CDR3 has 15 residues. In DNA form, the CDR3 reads TGTGCCAGTAGGACCGGGACAGGGGGTGTCGGGGAGCTGTTTTTT. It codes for CASRTGTGGVGELFF.

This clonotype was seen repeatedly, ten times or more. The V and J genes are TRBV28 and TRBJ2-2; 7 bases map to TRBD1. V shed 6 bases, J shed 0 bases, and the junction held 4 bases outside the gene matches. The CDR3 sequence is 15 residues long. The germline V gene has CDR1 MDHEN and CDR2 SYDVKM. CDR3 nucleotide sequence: TGTGCCAGCAGGAAACAGGGGACGAACACCGGGGAGCTGTTTTTT. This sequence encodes CASRKQGTNTGELFF.

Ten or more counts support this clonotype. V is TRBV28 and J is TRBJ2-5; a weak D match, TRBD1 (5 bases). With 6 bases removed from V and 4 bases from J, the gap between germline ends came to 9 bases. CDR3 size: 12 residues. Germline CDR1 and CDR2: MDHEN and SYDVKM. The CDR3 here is CASRQGVETQYF. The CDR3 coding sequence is TGTGCCAGCAGGCAGGGTGTAGAGACCCAGTACTTC.

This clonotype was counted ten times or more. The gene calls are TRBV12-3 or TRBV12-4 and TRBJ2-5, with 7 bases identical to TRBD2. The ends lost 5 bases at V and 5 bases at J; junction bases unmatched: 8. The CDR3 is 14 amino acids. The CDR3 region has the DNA TGTGCCAGCAGTGAACTAGCGAGGAGCGAGACCCAGTACTTC. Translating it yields CASSELARSETQYF.

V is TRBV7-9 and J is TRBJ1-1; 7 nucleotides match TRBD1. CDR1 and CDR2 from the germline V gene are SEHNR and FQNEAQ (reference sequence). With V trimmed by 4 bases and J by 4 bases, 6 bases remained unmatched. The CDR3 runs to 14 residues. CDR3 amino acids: CASSSYRGGTEAFF. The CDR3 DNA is TGTGCCAGCAGCTCATACAGGGGAGGCACTGAAGCTTTCTTT.

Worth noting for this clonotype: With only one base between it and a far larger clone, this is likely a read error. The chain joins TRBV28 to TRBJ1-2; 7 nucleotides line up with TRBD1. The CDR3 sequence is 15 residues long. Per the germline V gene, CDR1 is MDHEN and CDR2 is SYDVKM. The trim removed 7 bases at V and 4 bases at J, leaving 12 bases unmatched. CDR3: CASTQTGTYSYGYTF. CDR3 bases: TGTGCCAGCACCCAGACAGGGACCTATAGCTATGGCTACACCTTC.

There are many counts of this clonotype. CDR3 bases: TGCAGTGCAAATACAGGGGAGAACACTGAAGCTTTCTTT. Its protein product is CSANTGENTEAFF. The chain has TRBV20-1 and TRBJ1-1, with 7 bases identical to TRBD1. The CDR3 contains 13 residues. The J segment lost 1 base and the V segment lost 6 bases, leaving 5 bases of the junction unmatched. Germline V lookup: CDR1 DFQATT, CDR2 SNEGSKA (reference sequence).

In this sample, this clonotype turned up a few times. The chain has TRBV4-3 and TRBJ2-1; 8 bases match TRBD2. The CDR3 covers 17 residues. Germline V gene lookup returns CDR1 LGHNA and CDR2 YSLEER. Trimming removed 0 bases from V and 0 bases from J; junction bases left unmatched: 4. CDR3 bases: TGCGCCAGCAGCCAAGATACTAGCGGCTACTCCTACAATGAGCAGTTCTTC. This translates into CASSQDTSGYSYNEQFF.

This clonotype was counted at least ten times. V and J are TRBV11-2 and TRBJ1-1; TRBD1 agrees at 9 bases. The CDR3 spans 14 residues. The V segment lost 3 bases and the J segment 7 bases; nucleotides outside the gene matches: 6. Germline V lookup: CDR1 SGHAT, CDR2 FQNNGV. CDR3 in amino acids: CASSFGQGTFEAFF. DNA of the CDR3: TGTGCCAGCAGCTTCGGACAGGGGACCTTTGAAGCTTTCTTT. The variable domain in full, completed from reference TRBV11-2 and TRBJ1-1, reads EAGVAQSPRYKIIEKRQSVAFWCNPISGHATLYWYQQILGQGPKLLIQFQNNGVVDDSQLPKDRFSAERLKGVDSTLKIQPAKLEDSAVYLCASSFGQGTFEAFFGQGTRLTVV.

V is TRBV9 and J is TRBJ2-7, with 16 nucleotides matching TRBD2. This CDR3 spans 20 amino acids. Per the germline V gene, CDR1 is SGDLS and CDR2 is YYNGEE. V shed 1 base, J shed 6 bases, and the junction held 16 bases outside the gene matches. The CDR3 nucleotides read TGTGCCAGCAGCGTATCCACGGGGGGACTAGCGGGAGGGCCCTGGGGCGAGCAGTACTTC. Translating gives CASSVSTGGLAGGPWGEQYF.

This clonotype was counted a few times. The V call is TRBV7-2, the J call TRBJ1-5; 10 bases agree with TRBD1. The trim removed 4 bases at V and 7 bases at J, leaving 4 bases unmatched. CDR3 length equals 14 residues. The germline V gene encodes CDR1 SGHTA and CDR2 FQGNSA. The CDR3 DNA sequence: TGTGCCAGCAGCTGGGGACAGGGGAGCCAGCCCCAGCATTTT. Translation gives CASSWGQGSQPQHF.

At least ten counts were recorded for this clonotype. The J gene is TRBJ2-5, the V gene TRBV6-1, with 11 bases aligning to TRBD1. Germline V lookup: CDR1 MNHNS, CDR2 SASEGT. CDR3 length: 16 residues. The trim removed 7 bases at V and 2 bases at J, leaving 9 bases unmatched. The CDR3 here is CASIRRTGGKQETQYF. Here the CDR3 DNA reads TGTGCCAGCATACGAAGGACAGGGGGCAAACAAGAGACCCAGTACTTC.

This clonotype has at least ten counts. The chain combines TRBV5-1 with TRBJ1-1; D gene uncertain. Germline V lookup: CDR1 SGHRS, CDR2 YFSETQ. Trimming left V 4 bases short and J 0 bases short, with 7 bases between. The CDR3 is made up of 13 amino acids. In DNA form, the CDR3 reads TGCGCCAGCAGCATAGGGTTGAACACTGAAGCTTTCTTT. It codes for CASSIGLNTEAFF.

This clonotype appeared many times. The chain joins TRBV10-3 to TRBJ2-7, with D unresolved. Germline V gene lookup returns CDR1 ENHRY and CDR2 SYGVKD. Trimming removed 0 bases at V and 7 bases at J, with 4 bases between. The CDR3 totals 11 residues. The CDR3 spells CAISESDEQYF. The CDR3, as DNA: TGTGCCATCAGTGAGTCAGATGAGCAGTACTTC.

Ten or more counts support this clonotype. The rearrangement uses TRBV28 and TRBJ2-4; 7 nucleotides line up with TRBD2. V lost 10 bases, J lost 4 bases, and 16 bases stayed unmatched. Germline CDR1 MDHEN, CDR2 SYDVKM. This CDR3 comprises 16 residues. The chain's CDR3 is CATWSLAGAAKNIQYF. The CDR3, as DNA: TGTGCCACTTGGTCCTTAGCGGGCGCAGCGAAAAACATTCAGTACTTC. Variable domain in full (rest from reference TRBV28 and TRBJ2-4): DVKVTQSSRYLVKRTGEKVFLECVQDMDHENMFWYRQDPGLGLRLIYFSYDVKMKEKGDIPEGYSVSREKKERFSLILESASTNQTSMYLCATWSLAGAAKNIQYFGAGTRLSVL.

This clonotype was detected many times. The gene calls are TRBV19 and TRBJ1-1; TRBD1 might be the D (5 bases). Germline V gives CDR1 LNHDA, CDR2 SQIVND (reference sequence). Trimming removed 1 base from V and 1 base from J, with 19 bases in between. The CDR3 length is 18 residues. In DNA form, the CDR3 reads TGTGCCAGTAGTATAGGAAATCCGGGACGCTATAAGAACACTGAAGCTTTCTTT. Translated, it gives CASSIGNPGRYKNTEAFF.

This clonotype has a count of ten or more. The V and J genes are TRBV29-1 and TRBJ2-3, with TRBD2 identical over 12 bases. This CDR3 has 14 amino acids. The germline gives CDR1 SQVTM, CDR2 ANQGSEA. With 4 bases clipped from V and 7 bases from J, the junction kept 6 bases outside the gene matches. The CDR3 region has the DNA TGCAGCGTTGTACTAGCGGGAGGTTCATATACGCAGTATTTT. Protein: CSVVLAGGSYTQYF.

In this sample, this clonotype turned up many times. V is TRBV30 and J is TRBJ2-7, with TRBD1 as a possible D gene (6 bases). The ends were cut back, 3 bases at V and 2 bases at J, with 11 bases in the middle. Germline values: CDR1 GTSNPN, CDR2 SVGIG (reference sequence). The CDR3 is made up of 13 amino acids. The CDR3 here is CAWSRGQTYEQYF. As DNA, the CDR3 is TGTGCCTGGAGCCGGGGACAAACCTACGAGCAGTACTTC.

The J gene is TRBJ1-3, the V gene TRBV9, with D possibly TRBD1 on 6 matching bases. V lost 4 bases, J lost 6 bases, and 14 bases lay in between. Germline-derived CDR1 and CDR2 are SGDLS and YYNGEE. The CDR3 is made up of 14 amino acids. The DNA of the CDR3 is TGTGCCAGCAGCCGGGGCCAGGGGACAAACACCATATATTTT. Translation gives CASSRGQGTNTIYF. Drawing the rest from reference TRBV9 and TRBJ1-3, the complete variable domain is DSGVTQTPKHLITATGQRVTLRCSPRSGDLSVYWYQQSLDQGLQFLIQYYNGEERAKGNILERFSAQQFPDLHSELNLSSLELGDSALYFCASSRGQGTNTIYFGEGSWLTVV.

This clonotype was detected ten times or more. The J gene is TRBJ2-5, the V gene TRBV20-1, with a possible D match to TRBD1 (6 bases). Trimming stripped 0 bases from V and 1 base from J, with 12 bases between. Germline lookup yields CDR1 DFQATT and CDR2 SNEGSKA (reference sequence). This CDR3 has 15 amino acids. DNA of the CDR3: TGCAGTGCTAGAGATGGAAGGACAGCCCAAGAGACCCAGTACTTC. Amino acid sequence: CSARDGRTAQETQYF.

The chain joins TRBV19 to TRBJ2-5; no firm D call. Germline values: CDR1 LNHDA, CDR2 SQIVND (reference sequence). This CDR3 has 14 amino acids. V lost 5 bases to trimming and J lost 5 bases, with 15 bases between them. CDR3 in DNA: TGTGCCAGTAGTCCGACGACTGGGCGGGAGACCCAGTACTTC. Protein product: CASSPTTGRETQYF.

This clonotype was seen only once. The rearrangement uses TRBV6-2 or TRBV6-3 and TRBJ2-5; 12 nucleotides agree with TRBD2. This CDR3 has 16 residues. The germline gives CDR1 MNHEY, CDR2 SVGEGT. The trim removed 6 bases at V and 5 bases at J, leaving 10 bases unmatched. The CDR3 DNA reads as TGTGCCAGCAGAGACACGACTAGCGGGAGTGGTGAGACCCAGTACTTC. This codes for CASRDTTSGSGETQYF.

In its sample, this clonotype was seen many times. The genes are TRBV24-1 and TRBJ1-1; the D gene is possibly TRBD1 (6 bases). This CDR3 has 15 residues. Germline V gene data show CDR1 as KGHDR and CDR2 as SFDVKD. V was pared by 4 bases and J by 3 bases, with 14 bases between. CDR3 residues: CATSDPGQGHTEAFF. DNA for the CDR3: TGTGCCACCAGTGACCCGGGACAAGGGCACACTGAAGCTTTCTTT.

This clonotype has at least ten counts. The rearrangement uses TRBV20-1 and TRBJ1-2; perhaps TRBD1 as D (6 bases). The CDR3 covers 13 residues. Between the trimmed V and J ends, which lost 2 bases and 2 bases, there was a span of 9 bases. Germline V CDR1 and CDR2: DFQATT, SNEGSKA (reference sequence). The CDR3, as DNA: TGCAGTGCTAGACTAGACAGGAACTATGGCTACACCTTC. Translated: CSARLDRNYGYTF.